This T cell receptor beta chain was retrieved from a study of blood T cell repertoires in COVID-19. V gave up 4 bases and J gave up 4 bases; unmatched junction bases: 7. Germline assignment: CDR1 LNHDA and CDR2 SQIVND (reference sequence). This CDR3 spans 15 amino acids. Methods used by the authors: How many nucleated cells were present was estimated from reference gene primer amplification. Sequenced by immunoSEQ multiplex PCR; TCRdb stores in-frame clones only, minus some. The V and J calls and clone size are taken from that table; D and trimming were inferred from the DNA. The sample lists around 120,000 clones, roughly 89% seen once, with 3.8% in the top ten.

This chain links TRBV19 with TRBJ1-5, with 7 bases matching TRBD1. The TCR comes from an older woman with COVID-19, enrolled during active disease. Sequencing was carried out using peripheral blood. CDR3 DNA sequence: TGTGCCAGTAGTACCGTCAGGACAGGAAATCAGCCCCAGCATTTT. It translates to CASSTVRTGNQPQHF.